A selection of T cell receptor beta chains follows, all from one sample in a study of PD-1 blockade in classical Hodgkin lymphoma. TCRdb's table, derived via immunoSEQ multiplex PCR, lists solely in-frame clones and lacks some. This table has around 65,000 clones, around 87% appearing once. The input for sequencing was peripheral blood mononuclear cells (PBMCs), taken at baseline. These receptors originate from a human donor with classical Hodgkin lymphoma. CDR3s include the opening cysteine and the closing phenylalanine or tryptophan. D genes are given only for firm matches. Clone size appears in some rows only: once, few, many, or a class for an expanded clone.

CDR3 DNA	CDR3 protein	clone size	J gene	D gene	V gene
TGTGCCAGCAGCGTAGGAGGGCAGGGGACGACCTACGAGCAGTACTTC	CASSVGGQGTTYEQYF	.	TRBJ2-7	.	TRBV9
TGTGCTAGTGGTTTGGTACTCACCAAGGGACGGTTCCAAGAGACCCAGTACTTC	CASGLVLTKGRFQETQYF	.	TRBJ2-5	.	TRBV12-5
TGCGCCAGCAGCTTGACTGAGGCTACTGGAAACACCATATATTTT	CASSLTEATGNTIYF	.	TRBJ1-3	.	TRBV5-1
TGTGCCAGCAGTGAAGGGGCGGGGACCGCCTACGAGCAGTACTTC	CASSEGAGTAYEQYF	once	TRBJ2-7	.	TRBV6-1
TGTGCCAGCAGCTCCCGGGGTAGCGGGGGTCACTCCTACGAGCAGTACTTC	CASSSRGSGGHSYEQYF	.	TRBJ2-7	TRBD2	TRBV7-2
TGTGCCAGCAGCTTGAGACTAGCGGGGGGGCCCACAGATACGCAGTATTTT	CASSLRLAGGPTDTQYF	.	TRBJ2-3	TRBD2	TRBV5-4
TGTGCCACCAGCAGAGGCAGGGGAGAAAAACTGTTTTTT	CATSRGRGEKLFF	.	TRBJ1-4	.	TRBV15
TGTGCCAGCAGCCAAGGCGGCGAGCAGTACTTC	CASSQGGEQYF	.	TRBJ2-7	.	TRBV14
TGTGCCACCAGCTTCTCCCGAGGGCGCGACCTGAAAGCTTTCTTT	CATSFSRGRDLKAFF	.	TRBJ1-1	.	TRBV15
TGCGCCAGCAGCTTGAAGGCCGGGACCTACAATGAGCAGTTCTTC	CASSLKAGTYNEQFF	.	TRBJ2-1	.	TRBV5-1
TGTGCCTGGAGCAGGCAGGCCCTGGGGACTGAAGCTTTCTTT	CAWSRQALGTEAFF	few	TRBJ1-1	.	TRBV30
TGCGCCAGCAGTGACCCTAGCGGGGGGGCTCCAGATACGCAGTATTTT	CASSDPSGGAPDTQYF	.	TRBJ2-3	TRBD2	TRBV10-1
TGTGCCAGCAGTTTATCAATGGGGACAATCTCCTACGAGCAGTACTTC	CASSLSMGTISYEQYF	.	TRBJ2-7	.	TRBV27
TGCAGCGTTCTCTACAGGAGTGGCTACACCTTC	CSVLYRSGYTF	.	TRBJ1-2	.	TRBV29-1
TGTGCCAGCAGCCACCCGAGGGGGTGGAGTACCGGGGAGCTGTTTTTT	CASSHPRGWSTGELFF	.	TRBJ2-2	.	TRBV14
TGTGCCAGCAGCTTAGTAGGTTGGGACCTCTACGAGCAGTACTTC	CASSLVGWDLYEQYF	once	TRBJ2-7	.	TRBV7-6
TGTGCCAGCAGTGAAGCGTTGGGGACAGGGAAGTTCTTC	CASSEALGTGKFF	.	TRBJ2-1	TRBD1	TRBV2
TGTGCCAGCAGAACCGCTAGATACAATGAGCAGTTCTTC	CASRTARYNEQFF	.	TRBJ2-1	.	TRBV28
TGTGCCAGCGGCAGGGGCGGGGACGAGCAGTACTTC	CASGRGGDEQYF	.	TRBJ2-7	.	TRBV2
TGTGCCAGCTCATCACGGGACAGGGCATCCGGCTACACCTTC	CASSSRDRASGYTF	.	TRBJ1-2	TRBD1	TRBV18
TGTGCCAGCAGCACCGGGACAGGGGCATATGGCTACACCTTC	CASSTGTGAYGYTF	.	TRBJ1-2	TRBD1	TRBV11-2
TGTGCCAGCAGCCAAGAGGGGGCAGGGGCCCTTGGGGAAAAACTGTTTTTT	CASSQEGAGALGEKLFF	.	TRBJ1-4	.	TRBV4-2
TGTGCCAGCCGAACGGGGGGCTCGTACAATGAGCAGTTCTTC	CASRTGGSYNEQFF	.	TRBJ2-1	.	TRBV6-6
TGTGCCAGCAGTGAACAGGCTGAAAACACCATATATTTT	CASSEQAENTIYF	.	TRBJ1-3	.	TRBV6-1
TGTGCCAGCAGCGTAGGGGGCCCCGGCGGTGAAGCTTTCTTT	CASSVGGPGGEAFF	.	TRBJ1-1	.	TRBV9
TGTGCCAGCAGCGAGACTAGCGGGTGGCGTACAGATACGCAGTATTTT	CASSETSGWRTDTQYF	.	TRBJ2-3	TRBD2	TRBV9
TGTGCCAGCTCACCTGGCACGAACACTGAAGCTTTCTTT	CASSPGTNTEAFF	.	TRBJ1-1	.	TRBV18
TGCAGCGTTGGCGGGGTGGGACCCGGGGAGCTGTTTTTT	CSVGGVGPGELFF	.	TRBJ2-2	.	TRBV29-1
TGTGCCAGCAGCCCGGGCTCTTGGGACGGTACCAACTCCTATAATTCACCCCTCCACTTT	CASSPGSWDGTNSYNSPLHF	.	TRBJ1-6	.	TRBV7-6
TGTGCCAGCCCGGACAGTAACTATGGCTACACCTTC	CASPDSNYGYTF	.	TRBJ1-2	.	TRBV6-1
TGTGCCAGCAGTTACCGAGTAGCCCAGATTAATGAAAAACTGTTTTTT	CASSYRVAQINEKLFF	.	TRBJ1-4	.	TRBV6-5
TGTGCCAGCAGTGCAGGTCACGAGGACAGATACAATTCACCCCTCCACTTT	CASSAGHEDRYNSPLHF	.	TRBJ1-6	.	TRBV2
TGTGCCTGGAATGCGGGGCCCCTCTGGATTCAAGATACGCAGTATTTT	CAWNAGPLWIQDTQYF	few	TRBJ2-3	.	TRBV30
TGCGCCAGCAGCCAAGAGCCGGGGGGGTCCCCCCCGAAGGACTTC	CASSQEPGGSPPKDF	.	TRBJ2-5	TRBD2	TRBV4-1
TGTGCCAGCAGTTACCCGGAAAACACTGAAGCTTTCTTT	CASSYPENTEAFF	.	TRBJ1-1	.	TRBV6-6
TGCAGCGTTGAACGTCACAATGAGCAGTTCTTC	CSVERHNEQFF	.	TRBJ2-1	.	TRBV29-1
TGTGCCAGCAGCGGTCGGACTAGCGGGGGCTACCCTAATGAGTACGAGCAGTACTTC	CASSGRTSGGYPNEYEQYF	.	TRBJ2-7	TRBD2	TRBV7-9
TGTGCCTGGAGTGAGGACACTAACTATGGCTACACCTTC	CAWSEDTNYGYTF	.	TRBJ1-2	.	TRBV30
TGCGCCAGCAGCCAAGTCCCAGGGCATAGCAATCAGCCCCAGCATTTT	CASSQVPGHSNQPQHF	.	TRBJ1-5	.	TRBV4-1
TGTGCCAGCAGCGTAGGGGCGGGGGGAATCATGAACACTGAAGCTTTCTTT	CASSVGAGGIMNTEAFF	.	TRBJ1-1	.	TRBV9
TGTGCCAGCAGGGATCCGGGACTAGCGGGGGGGCGAGATACGCAGTATTTT	CASRDPGLAGGRDTQYF	once	TRBJ2-3	TRBD2	TRBV5-8
TGTGCCACGGTGGGGGACACTGAAGCTTTCTTT	CATVGDTEAFF	.	TRBJ1-1	.	TRBV19
TGTGCCAGCAGTGGATCTAGCGGGGATTTGAGTGAGCAGTTCTTC	CASSGSSGDLSEQFF	.	TRBJ2-1	TRBD2	TRBV2